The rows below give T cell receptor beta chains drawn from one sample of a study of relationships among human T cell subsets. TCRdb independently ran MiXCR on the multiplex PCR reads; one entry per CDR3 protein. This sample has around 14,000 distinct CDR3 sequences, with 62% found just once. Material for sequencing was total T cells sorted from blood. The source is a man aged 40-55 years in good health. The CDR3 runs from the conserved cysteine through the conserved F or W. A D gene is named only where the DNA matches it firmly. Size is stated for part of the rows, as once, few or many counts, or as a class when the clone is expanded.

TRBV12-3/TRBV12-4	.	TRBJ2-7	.	CASSGPYEQYF	TGTGCCAGCAGTGGTCCCTACGAGCAGTACTTC
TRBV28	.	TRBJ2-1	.	CASSWSGYNEQFF	TGTGCCAGCAGCTGGAGCGGATACAATGAGCAGTTCTTC
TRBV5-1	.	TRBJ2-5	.	CASSADGTQYF	TGCGCCAGCAGCGCGGATGGTACCCAGTACTTC
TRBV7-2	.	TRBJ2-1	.	CASSLGTVTNEQFF	TGTGCCAGCAGCTTAGGTACCGTCACCAATGAGCAGTTCTTC
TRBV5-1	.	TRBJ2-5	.	CASSPAERGAKTQYF	TGCGCCAGCAGCCCGGCGGAAAGGGGGGCTAAGACCCAGTACTTC
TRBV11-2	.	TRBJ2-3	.	CTSSWQGPDTQYF	TGTACCAGCAGCTGGCAGGGGCCAGATACGCAGTATTTT
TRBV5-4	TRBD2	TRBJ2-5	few	CASSLGPSGTQETQYF	TGCGCCAGCAGCTTGGGTCCTAGCGGCACCCAAGAGACCCAGTACTTC
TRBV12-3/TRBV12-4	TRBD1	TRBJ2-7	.	CASSNRGYEQYF	TGTGCCAGCAGCAACAGGGGCTACGAGCAGTACTTC
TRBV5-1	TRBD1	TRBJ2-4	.	CASSFGQGEGVGKYF	TGCGCCAGCAGCTTCGGACAGGGAGAAGGGGTTGGGAAGTACTTC
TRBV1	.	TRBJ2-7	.	CTSSQDWDNEQYF	TGCACCAGCAGCCAGGACTGGGACAACGAGCAGTACTTC
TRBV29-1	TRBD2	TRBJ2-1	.	CSVEDWASGGSYNEQFF	TGCAGCGTTGAAGATTGGGCTAGCGGGGGCTCCTACAATGAGCAGTTCTTC
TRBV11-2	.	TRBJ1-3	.	CASSVLGTARSGNTIYF	TGTGCCAGCAGCGTCCTCGGGACGGCCCGCTCTGGAAACACCATATATTTT
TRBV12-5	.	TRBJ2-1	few	CASAAGQAYNEQFF	TGTGCTAGTGCAGCGGGACAGGCATACAATGAGCAGTTCTTC
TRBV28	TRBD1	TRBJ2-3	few	CASSPERTGGFLGTDTQYF	TGTGCCAGCAGCCCGGAGCGGACAGGGGGCTTCCTGGGCACAGATACGCAGTATTTT
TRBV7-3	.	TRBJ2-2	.	CASSLSNTGELFF	TGTGCCAGCAGCTTATCCAACACCGGGGAGCTGTTTTTT
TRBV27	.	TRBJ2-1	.	CASSLRRIYNEQFF	TGTGCCAGCAGTTTGCGGCGGATTTACAATGAGCAGTTCTTC
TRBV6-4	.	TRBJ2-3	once	CASSDSDTDTQYF	TGTGCCAGCAGTGACTCAGACACAGATACGCAGTATTTT
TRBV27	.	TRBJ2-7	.	CATRRDGLSYEQYF	TGTGCCACCCGACGGGACGGACTCTCCTACGAGCAGTACTTC
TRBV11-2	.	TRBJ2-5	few	CASSLRRRQETQYF	TGTGCCAGCAGCTTAAGGCGCAGGCAAGAGACCCAGTACTTC
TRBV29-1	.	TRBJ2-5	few	CSVSDSRNQETQYF	TGCAGCGTTTCGGACAGTCGGAATCAAGAGACCCAGTACTTC
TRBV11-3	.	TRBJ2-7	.	CAGSLVTRTSYEQYF	TGTGCCGGCAGCTTAGTTACCCGTACCTCCTACGAGCAGTACTTC
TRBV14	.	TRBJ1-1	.	CASSQAVALNTEAFF	TGTGCCAGCAGCCAAGCCGTGGCACTGAACACTGAAGCTTTCTTT
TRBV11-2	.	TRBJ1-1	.	CASSFKSGAGNTEAFF	TGTGCCAGCAGCTTTAAGAGTGGGGCCGGGAACACTGAAGCTTTCTTT
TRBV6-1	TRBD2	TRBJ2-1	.	CASSDVGGLEEFF	TGTGCCAGCAGTGATGTGGGGGGACTAGAGGAGTTCTTC
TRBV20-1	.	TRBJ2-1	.	CSASGGHNEQFF	TGCAGTGCTAGCGGGGGCCACAATGAGCAGTTCTTC
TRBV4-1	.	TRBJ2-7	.	CASSLTPRGVHEQYF	TGCGCCAGCAGTCTTACCCCCCGTGGGGTCCACGAGCAGTACTTC
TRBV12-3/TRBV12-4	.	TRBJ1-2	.	CASSLASRGHGYTF	TGTGCCAGCAGTTTAGCTAGCAGGGGCCATGGCTACACCTTC
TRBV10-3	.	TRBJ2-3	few	CAISDYSTDTQYF	TGTGCCATCAGTGACTACAGCACAGATACGCAGTATTTT
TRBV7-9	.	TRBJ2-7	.	CASGSGFSSYEQYF	TGTGCCAGCGGGAGCGGGTTCAGCTCCTACGAGCAGTACTTC
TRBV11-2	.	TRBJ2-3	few	CASSLTYTDTQYF	TGTGCCAGCAGCTTAACCTACACAGATACGCAGTATTTT
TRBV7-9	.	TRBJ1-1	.	CASSSFAGVTEAFF	TGTGCCAGCAGCTCCTTCGCAGGGGTTACTGAAGCTTTCTTT
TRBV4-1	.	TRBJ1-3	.	CASSQASLISGNTIYF	TGCGCCAGCAGCCAAGCTTCACTGATCTCTGGAAACACCATATATTTT
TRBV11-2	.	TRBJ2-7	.	CASSFGYEQCF	TGTGCCAGCAGCTTCGGGTACGAGCAGTGCTTC
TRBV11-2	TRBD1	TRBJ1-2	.	CASSPPLGQGNGYTF	TGTGCCAGCAGCCCACCGCTGGGACAGGGGAATGGCTACACCTTC
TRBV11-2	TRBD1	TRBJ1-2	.	CASSPGQGLGGYTF	TGTGCCAGCAGTCCGGGACAGGGTTTGGGCGGCTACACCTTC
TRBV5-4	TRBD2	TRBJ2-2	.	CASSPSGAPGELFF	TGCGCCAGCAGTCCTAGCGGGGCCCCGGGGGAGCTGTTTTTT
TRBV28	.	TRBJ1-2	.	CASSLIFRGDGYTF	TGTGCCAGCAGCCTGATATTTCGGGGCGATGGCTACACCTTC
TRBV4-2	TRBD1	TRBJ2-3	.	CASSPMDRETDTQYF	TGTGCCAGCAGCCCTATGGACAGGGAAACAGATACGCAGTATTTT
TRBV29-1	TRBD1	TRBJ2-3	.	CSPRRRPGRGLDTQYF	TGCAGCCCCCGCCGCCGGCCGGGCAGGGGGCTGGATACGCAGTATTTT
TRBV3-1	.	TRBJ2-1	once	CASSAGGLAGNEQFF	TGTGCCAGCAGCGCCGGGGGGCTAGCAGGGAATGAGCAGTTCTTC
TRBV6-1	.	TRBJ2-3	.	CASSEALGGPDTQYF	TGTGCCAGCAGTGAAGCCCTAGGAGGCCCCGATACGCAGTATTTT
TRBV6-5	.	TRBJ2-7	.	CASSDRGGHTYDEQYF	TGTGCCAGCAGTGACAGAGGCGGGCATACCTACGACGAGCAGTACTTC
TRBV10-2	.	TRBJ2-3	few	CASGRRGADTQYF	TGCGCCAGCGGACGTCGCGGCGCAGATACGCAGTATTTT
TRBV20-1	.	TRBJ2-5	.	CSARDGQTQETQYF	TGCAGTGCTAGAGATGGACAAACCCAAGAGACCCAGTACTTC
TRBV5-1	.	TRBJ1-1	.	CASSLAVAVGAEAFF	TGCGCCAGCAGCTTGGCCGTTGCGGTGGGCGCTGAAGCTTTCTTT
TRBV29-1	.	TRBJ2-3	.	CSVDAFSDTQYF	TGCAGCGTTGATGCCTTTTCAGATACGCAGTATTTT
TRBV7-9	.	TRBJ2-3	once	CASSKAAGSTDTQYF	TGTGCCAGCAGTAAGGCGGCCGGGAGCACAGATACGCAGTATTTT
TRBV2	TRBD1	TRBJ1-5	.	CASSGESGTGNNQPQHF	TGTGCCAGCAGTGGAGAGTCCGGGACAGGGAACAATCAGCCCCAGCATTTT
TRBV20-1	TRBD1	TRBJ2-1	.	CSATGTGRLPF	TGCAGTGCCACCGGGACAGGGAGACTTCCGTTC
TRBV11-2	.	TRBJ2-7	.	CASSLGIYEQYF	TGTGCCAGCAGCTTAGGCATCTACGAGCAGTACTTC
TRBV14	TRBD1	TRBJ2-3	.	CASSQDPGQDRTDTQYF	TGTGCCAGCAGCCAAGATCCGGGACAGGACCGCACAGATACGCAGTATTTT
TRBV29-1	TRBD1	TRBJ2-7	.	CSGRTGGSYEQYF	TGCAGCGGGCGGACAGGGGGCTCCTACGAGCAGTACTTC
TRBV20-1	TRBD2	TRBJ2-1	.	CSATGTSGSYNEQFF	TGCAGTGCAACCGGGACTAGCGGATCCTACAATGAGCAGTTCTTC
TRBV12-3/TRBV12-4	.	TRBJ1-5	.	CASGLRGRKSQPQHF	TGTGCCAGCGGATTGCGGGGCAGGAAAAGTCAGCCCCAGCATTTT